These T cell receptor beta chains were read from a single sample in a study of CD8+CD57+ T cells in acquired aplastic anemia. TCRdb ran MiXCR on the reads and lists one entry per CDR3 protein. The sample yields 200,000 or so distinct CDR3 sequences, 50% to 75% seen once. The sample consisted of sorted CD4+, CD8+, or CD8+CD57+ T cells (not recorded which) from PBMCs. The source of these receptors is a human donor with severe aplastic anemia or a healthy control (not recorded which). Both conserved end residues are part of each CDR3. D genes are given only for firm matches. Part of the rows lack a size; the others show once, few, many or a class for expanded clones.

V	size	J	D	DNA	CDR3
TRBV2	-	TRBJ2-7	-	TGTGCCAGCAGGCAGAGTGGGGAGCAGTACTTC	CASRQSGEQYF
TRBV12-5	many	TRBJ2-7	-	TGTGCTAGTGGTCCTACCGCGGGGATGGCGCCGTCCTACGAGCAGTACTTC	CASGPTAGMAPSYEQYF
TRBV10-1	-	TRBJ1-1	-	TGCGCCAGCAGTGAGTACCTGACAGAGCTGATGAACACTGAAGCTTTCTTT	CASSEYLTELMNTEAFF
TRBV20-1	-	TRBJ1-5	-	TGCAGTGCAGGAGGGGGGAATCAGCCCCAGCATTTT	CSAGGGNQPQHF
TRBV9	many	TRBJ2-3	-	TGTGCCAGCAGCGACGTGGCCGGAAATACGCAGTATTTT	CASSDVAGNTQYF
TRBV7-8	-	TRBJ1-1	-	TGTGCCAGCAGCCGTACCAGGGAGTATTCTGGAAACACTGAAGCTTTCTTT	CASSRTREYSGNTEAFF
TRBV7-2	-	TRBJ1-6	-	TGTGCCAGCAGCTTCAGTAGCAGGGCCAGTAATTCACCCCTCCACTTT	CASSFSSRASNSPLHF
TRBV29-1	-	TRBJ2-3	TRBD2	TGCAGCGTGGGGTTGCGGGAGGGAAGCACAGATACGCAGTATTTT	CSVGLREGSTDTQYF
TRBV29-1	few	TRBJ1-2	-	TGCAGCGCTCCTCTTGGTAACTATGGCTACACCTTC	CSAPLGNYGYTF
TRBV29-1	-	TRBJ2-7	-	TGCAGCGTTGAAGATCGTAGGGGATACGAGCAGTACTTC	CSVEDRRGYEQYF
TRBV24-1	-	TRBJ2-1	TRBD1	TGTGCCACCAGTGAGTACAGGGGGCATGAGCAGTTCTTC	CATSEYRGHEQFF
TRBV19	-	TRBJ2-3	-	TGTGCCAGCCAAACTTCACAGGGGAGGGGCACAGATACGCAGTATTTT	CASQTSQGRGTDTQYF
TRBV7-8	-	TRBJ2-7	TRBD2	TGTGCCAGCCGGGGCGGGGGGCTCGAAAACGAGCAGTACTTC	CASRGGGLENEQYF
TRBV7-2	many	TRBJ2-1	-	TGTGCCAGCAGCCGATGGGGGCAGGGGATTGGGAATGAGCAGTTCTTC	CASSRWGQGIGNEQFF
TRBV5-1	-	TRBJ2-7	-	TGCGCCAGTGTTTATCGGGACGAGCAGTACTTC	CASVYRDEQYF
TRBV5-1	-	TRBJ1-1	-	TGCGCCAGCAGCTTGGATCCACAGATAACTGGGGGAGCTTTCTTT	CASSLDPQITGGAFF
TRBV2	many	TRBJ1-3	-	TGTGCCAGCAACGGTCTCCCTCCTGGAAACACCATATATTTT	CASNGLPPGNTIYF
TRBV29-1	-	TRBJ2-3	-	TGCAGCTACAGGAAAGATACGCAGTATTTT	CSYRKDTQYF
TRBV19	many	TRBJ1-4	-	TGTGCCAGTAGTATAGCCCGACAGGAGGCAACGAAACTGTTTTTT	CASSIARQEATKLFF
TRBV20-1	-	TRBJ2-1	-	TGCAGTGCCAGGGAGGCCTGGGTCAATGAGCAGTTCTTC	CSAREAWVNEQFF
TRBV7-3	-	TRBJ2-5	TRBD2	TGTGCCAGCAGCAGACTAGCGGTCGGTGAGACCCAGTACTTC	CASSRLAVGETQYF
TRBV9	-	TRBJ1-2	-	TGTGCCAGCAGCGTAGCTAGCGGATCTAACTATGGCTACACCTTC	CASSVASGSNYGYTF